This T cell receptor (beta chain) was captured in a study of T cell responses to AZD1222 COVID-19 vaccine. Study findings and constraints: Just five to seven people given AZD1222 tested seropositive at baseline. Most donors were white British and more were female, and clonal diversity was possibly underestimated. The breadth and depth of Spike-specific TCRs increased once two AZD1222 doses had been given. CD4 TCRs linked to vaccination spanned spike, dominating at 160-218 and 743-854.

Profiling relied on immunoSEQ multiplex PCR, and the TCRdb table lists in-frame clones only, not all of them. The sample lists 70,000 to 95,000 clones, roughly nine tenths occurring once. Concerning this clone itself: Antigen: not known.

The V and J ends lost 4 bases and 1 base respectively, with 10 bases between them. This CDR3 is 14 amino acids long. The germline CDR1 and CDR2 sequences are MNHEY and SVGAGI. The gene calls are TRBV6-5 and TRBJ2-5; maybe TRBD2 (5 bases). The sequenced sample was peripheral blood, obtained on day 0 of AZD1222 vaccination. This receptor was identified in an adult in good health. The CDR3 is CASSSTSGQETQYF. The CDR3 bases are TGTGCCAGCAGTTCCACAAGCGGCCAAGAGACCCAGTACTTC.